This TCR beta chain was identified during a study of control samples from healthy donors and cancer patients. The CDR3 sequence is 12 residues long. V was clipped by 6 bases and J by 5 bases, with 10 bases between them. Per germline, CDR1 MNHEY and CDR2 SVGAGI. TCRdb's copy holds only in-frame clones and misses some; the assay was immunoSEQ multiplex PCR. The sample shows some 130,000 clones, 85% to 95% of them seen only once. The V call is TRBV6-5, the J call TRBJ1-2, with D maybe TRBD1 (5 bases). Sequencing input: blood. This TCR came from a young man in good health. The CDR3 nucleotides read TGTGCCAGCAGCCCCGACAGATATGGCTACACCTTC. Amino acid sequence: CASSPDRYGYTF.